A selection of T cell receptor beta chains follows, all from one sample in a study of beta chain features in type 1 diabetes. Profiled with immunoSEQ multiplex PCR; TCRdb holds only in-frame clones, not every one. Among about 350,000 clones listed, 15% to 20% were seen once. The sequencing sample was made of naive CD4+ T cells from blood. These receptors were collected from a woman aged 18-29 years in good health. CDR3s include the opening cysteine and the closing phenylalanine or tryptophan. Each record gives: J gene, D gene, V gene, CDR3 protein. A D gene is named only where the DNA matches it firmly.

>TRBJ2-5|NA|TRBV6-6
CASSYGASGGQETQYF
>TRBJ2-1|TRBD1|TRBV5-1
CASSLGQGAYNEQFF
>TRBJ2-5|NA|TRBV2
CASSNSRQETQYF
>TRBJ2-7|TRBD2|TRBV6-1
CASSGSTSGRNEQYF
>TRBJ2-1|NA|TRBV5-1
CASSLGWSGEVWGEQFF
>TRBJ1-5|NA|TRBV6-6
CASSYLAQPQHF
>TRBJ2-1|NA|TRBV21-1
CASSRKGIEQFF
>TRBJ2-3|TRBD2|TRBV5-1
CASSLAGGPDTQYF
>TRBJ2-7|TRBD2|TRBV7-2
CASSFSGGAGEQYF
>TRBJ2-3|TRBD2|TRBV7-4
CASSSGTSGGQDTQYF
>TRBJ2-5|TRBD2|TRBV5-4
CASSSEAGAPGWTQYF
>TRBJ2-2|TRBD1|TRBV5-1
CATGDSRNTGELFF
>TRBJ2-1|NA|TRBV5-1
CASSLGFGDNEQFF
>TRBJ1-2|NA|TRBV14
CASSQQGNYGYTF
>TRBJ2-1|TRBD2|TRBV5-1
CASSSGLAGYNEQFF
>NA|NA|TRBV30
CAWSEGVSYNEQFF
>TRBJ1-2|NA|TRBV7-3
CASSPTPELNYGYTF
>TRBJ2-2|TRBD1|TRBV7-9
CASSPDRGLYTGELFF
>TRBJ2-1|TRBD2|TRBV5-1
CASSLTSGRDEQFF
>TRBJ2-1|NA|TRBV5-6
CASSPLGHAYNEQFF
>TRBJ2-7|TRBD1|TRBV27
CASSRQGVWEQYF
>TRBJ2-1|NA|TRBV30
CAWSQGTYEQFF
>TRBJ2-7|TRBD1|TRBV11-2
CASSPDRHEQYF
>TRBJ1-1|NA|TRBV4-1
CASSQPRRGRNTEAFF
>TRBJ2-2|NA|TRBV10-3
CAAGGVTGELFF
>TRBJ1-5|TRBD1|TRBV18
CASSSLTGEGQPQHF
>TRBJ2-7|TRBD2|TRBV10-3
CAISKREGKYEQYF
>TRBJ2-3|TRBD2|TRBV30
CAWSSGIQDTQYF
>TRBJ2-1|TRBD2|TRBV30
CAWTPGAGGRGEQFF
>TRBJ2-7|TRBD2|TRBV7-3
CASSFSGGPGYEQYF
>TRBJ2-3|NA|TRBV27
CASRYTDTQYF
>TRBJ1-2|TRBD1|TRBV12-5
CASGSITGTAGYTF
>TRBJ2-7|NA|TRBV7-9
CASSPRQGPYEQYF
>TRBJ1-1|NA|TRBV6-5
CASIPPGGPTEAFF
>TRBJ2-7|NA|TRBV5-5
CASSFVQVYEQYF
>TRBJ1-2|TRBD1|TRBV19
CASSGQGLYGYTF
>TRBJ2-1|NA|TRBV7-9
CASSLNAAGEQFF
>TRBJ2-3|NA|TRBV5-4
CASSLAAAVTDTQYF
>TRBJ1-6|NA|TRBV7-9
CASSPVGARRFSTLHF
>TRBJ1-6|TRBD1|TRBV7-3
CASSAGTAGSPLHF
>TRBJ2-3|NA|TRBV11-2
CATRASTDTQYF
>TRBJ1-1|NA|TRBV25-1
CASSEGLYTEAFF
>TRBJ1-1|NA|TRBV5-1
CASSFGQGWTEAFF
>TRBJ1-5|TRBD1|TRBV25-1
CASSEGQGWAQPQHF
>TRBJ2-5|NA|TRBV6-5
CASRAGISGETQYF
>TRBJ2-1|NA|TRBV7-2
CASSLNPLGLTNEQFF